Presented here are 17 T cell receptor beta chains from one specimen sequenced in a study of blood T cell repertoires in COVID-19 (dated by TCRdb to 2020 to 2021). The receptor library was made with the immunoSEQ multiplex PCR assay. TCRdb re-hosts the immuneACCESS table, in-frame sequences only. Its copies lack some clones; in the studies checked, an unresolved V gene accounts for under half of them, and the cause for the rest is not known. The sample includes about 39,000 clones, with approximately 86% observed a single time. The ten largest clones take up around 20% of the sample. Sequencing input: peripheral blood. These TCRs come from a man in his 60s with acute or convalescent COVID-19.

The rearrangement uses TRBV27 and TRBJ2-7; tentative D call: TRBD2 (6 bases). The CDR3 contains 15 residues. V was trimmed by 4 bases and J by 1 base, leaving 14 bases between them. The germline V gene encodes CDR1 MNHEY and CDR2 SMNVEV (reference sequence). The CDR3 spells CASSSWGEASYEQYF. The CDR3 DNA sequence: TGTGCCAGCAGTTCGTGGGGGGAAGCTTCCTACGAGCAGTACTTC.

The chain employs TRBV19 and TRBJ1-4; TRBD1 might be the D (6 bases). The germline V gene encodes CDR1 LNHDA and CDR2 SQIVND (reference sequence). The CDR3 is made up of 14 amino acids. V lost 6 bases and J 5 bases, leaving 13 bases between the germline ends. The CDR3 region has the DNA TGTGCCAGTAGCCGGACAGCCGTAAATGAAAAACTGTTTTTT. Its protein product is CASSRTAVNEKLFF.

As concerns this clone: The junction departs from germline at one end; a sequencing error may be responsible. The V gene is TRBV10-3, the J gene TRBJ2-3; weak D call: TRBD2 (5 bases). The CDR3 runs 14 residues. The V gene's germline CDR1 is ENHRY and CDR2 SYGVKD. DNA for the CDR3: TGTGCCATCAGTGAGTCCTCTAGCAGAGATACGCAGTATTTT. Protein sequence: CAISESSSRDTQYF.

This chain connects TRBV4-1 to TRBJ1-2; TRBD1 aligns across 7 bases. Germline trimming cut 4 bases from V and 7 bases from J; bases unmatched to any gene: 9. Germline-derived CDR1 and CDR2 are MGHRA and YSYEKL. The CDR3 sequence is 14 residues long. CDR3 in DNA: TGCGCCAGCAGCCGTAGCGGACAGGCGATTGGCTACACCTTC. Protein: CASSRSGQAIGYTF.

J is TRBJ2-5 and V is TRBV5-6; D is unclear. The CDR3 covers 14 residues. Trimming removed 0 bases from V and 2 bases from J, with 8 bases in between. Germline loops: CDR1 SGHDT, CDR2 YYEEEE. As DNA, the CDR3 is TGTGCCAGCAGCTTGGGGCCACCGCAAGAGACCCAGTACTTC. This sequence encodes CASSLGPPQETQYF. The variable domain in full, completed from reference TRBV5-6 and TRBJ2-5, reads DAGVTQSPTHLIKTRGQQVTLRCSPKSGHDTVSWYQQALGQGPQFIFQYYEEEERQRGNFPDRFSGHQFPNYSSELNVNALLLGDSALYLCASSLGPPQETQYFGPGTRLLVL.

V usage is TRBV27 and J usage is TRBJ2-1; TRBD2 agrees at 7 bases. CDR3 size: 16 residues. Germline lookup yields CDR1 MNHEY and CDR2 SMNVEV (reference sequence). Germline trimming cut 5 bases from V and 0 bases from J; bases unmatched to any gene: 7. The CDR3 DNA reads as TGTGCCAGCAGTCGACCCGGGACTACCTCCTACAATGAGCAGTTCTTC. It yields the protein CASSRPGTTSYNEQFF.

This chain uses TRBV2 with TRBJ2-7; D possibly corresponds to TRBD2 (6 bases). The germline gives CDR1 SNHLY, CDR2 FYNNEI. V was clipped by 8 bases and J by 4 bases, with 18 bases between them. The CDR3 totals 14 residues. The CDR3 region has the DNA TGTGCCAGCGGGGCGGGGAGTTTACTTTACGAGCAGTACGTC. It translates to CASGAGSLLYEQYV.

This clone was observed a handful of times. The chain combines TRBV10-1 with TRBJ1-5; 7 nucleotides agree with TRBD1. V shed 3 bases, J shed 1 base, and the junction held 6 bases outside the gene matches. The CDR3 is 16 amino acids. Germline assignment: CDR1 WNHNN and CDR2 SYGVQD (reference sequence). The CDR3 spells CASSEPPGQSNQPQHF. CDR3 DNA: TGCGCCAGCAGTGAACCTCCGGGACAGAGCAATCAGCCCCAGCATTTT.

The V gene is TRBV19, the J gene TRBJ1-5, with 8 bases lining up with TRBD1. The CDR3 is 14 amino acids. In germline, CDR1 is LNHDA, CDR2 SQIVND (reference sequence). The CDR3, as DNA: TGTGCTACGGCTGGACAGGGTAGCAATCAGCCCCAGCATTTT. Translating it yields CATAGQGSNQPQHF.

The CDR3 DNA follows: TGTGCCAGCAGTCGAACTAGCGGGAGAGGAAGTATGGATGAGCAGTTCTTC. This translates into CASSRTSGRGSMDEQFF. The chain links TRBV11-3 to TRBJ2-1, with 11 nucleotides matching TRBD2. CDR1 is SGHNT, CDR2 YENEEA, per germline. The CDR3 sequence is 17 residues long. The ends lost 6 bases at V and 8 bases at J; junction bases unmatched: 15.

The chain is built from TRBV5-1 and TRBJ1-1; 9 nucleotides agree with TRBD1. With V trimmed by 0 bases and J by 0 bases, 6 bases remained unmatched. The CDR3 contains 17 residues. The germline V gene encodes CDR1 SGHRS and CDR2 YFSETQ. The CDR3 here is CASSLDTGGSVNTEAFF. In DNA, the CDR3 is TGCGCCAGCAGCTTGGATACAGGGGGCTCCGTGAACACTGAAGCTTTCTTT.

The gene calls are TRBV18 and TRBJ1-1; TRBD1 agrees at 9 bases. Germline V lookup: CDR1 KGHSH, CDR2 LQKENI. V lost 4 bases and J lost 2; bases outside the gene matches: 8. The length of the CDR3 is 16 residues. The CDR3 DNA reads TGTGCCAGCTCACGAGGACTACAGGGGGCAAACACTGAAGCTTTCTTT. Translation: CASSRGLQGANTEAFF.

This clone occurred a few times. The chain employs TRBV6-5 and TRBJ2-7; the D is unclear. The V gene's germline CDR1 is MNHEY and CDR2 SVGAGI. CDR3 length equals 14 residues. V lost 3 bases and J lost 2, with 11 bases in between. The CDR3 DNA reads TGTGCCAGCAGTTATAGCCTCTTGGCCTACGAGCAGTACTTC. This encodes CASSYSLLAYEQYF.

The chain has TRBV12-3 or TRBV12-4 and TRBJ1-2; TRBD1 matches at 7 bases. The J segment lost 5 bases and the V segment lost 4 bases, leaving 1 base of the junction unmatched. The CDR3 consists of 12 residues. DNA for the CDR3: TGTGCCAGCAGTTCGGGACAGTATGGCTACACCTTC. The encoded protein is CASSSGQYGYTF.

This CDR3 is CATSDRDRDGTQYF. CDR3 DNA sequence: TGTGCCACCAGTGATAGGGACAGGGACGGTACCCAGTACTTC. The gene calls are TRBV24-1 and TRBJ2-5; TRBD1 agrees at 9 bases. The CDR3 runs 14 residues. The germline V gene encodes CDR1 KGHDR and CDR2 SFDVKD. J lost 8 bases, V lost 3 bases, and 6 bases had no gene match.

This sequence joins TRBV5-1 and TRBJ1-1, with TRBD1 identical over 9 bases. V was pared by 4 bases and J by 5 bases, with 3 bases of the junction left unmatched. Germline assignment: CDR1 SGHRS and CDR2 YFSETQ. The CDR3 length is 13 residues. CDR3 sequence (DNA): TGCGCCAGCAGCCGAGACAGGGGGACTGAAGCTTTCTTT. The encoded protein is CASSRDRGTEAFF.

The CDR3 sequence: CATSRVSRQVPDTQYF. The DNA of the CDR3 is TGTGCCACCAGCAGAGTATCCCGTCAGGTTCCAGATACGCAGTATTTT. The chain couples TRBV15 to TRBJ2-3; D gene uncertain. In germline, CDR1 is LNHNV, CDR2 YYDKDF (reference sequence). V was cut by 1 base and J by 4 bases, with 15 bases left in between. CDR3 size: 16 residues. Drawing the rest from reference TRBV15 and TRBJ2-3, the complete variable domain is DAMVIQNPRYQVTQFGKPVTLSCSQTLNHNVMYWYQQKSSQAPKLLFHYYDKDFNNEADTPDNFQSRRPNTSFCFLDIRSPGLGDTAMYLCATSRVSRQVPDTQYFGPGTRLTVL.